Listed below are T cell receptor beta chains from one sample, sequenced in a study of blood T cells in healthy people across ages. TCRdb redid the calling of the 5' RACE reads with MiXCR, one entry per CDR3 protein. The sample carries 750,000 to 1,000,000 distinct CDR3 sequences, almost 30% recorded once. These same records also appear under a second study, on T cells of mothers and their children.

The specimen was blood. Receptor source: a woman aged 40 to 49 in good health. CDR3s include the opening cysteine and the closing phenylalanine or tryptophan. D genes are given only for firm matches. Where a row states a size, it is once, few, many or the class of an expanded clone; other rows omit it.

>few|TRBV12-3/TRBV12-4|TRBJ2-1|TRBD2
TGTGCCAGCAGTCCCGGACTAGCGTTCAATGAGCAGTTCTTC
CASSPGLAFNEQFF
>.|TRBV5-1|TRBJ2-1|.
TGCGCCAGCAGCAAGCTAAGCTCCTACAATGAGCAGTTCTTC
CASSKLSSYNEQFF
>many|TRBV7-9|TRBJ2-3|TRBD2
TGTGCCAGCAGCTTCGGGACTAGCGGGTCAGATACGCAGTATTTT
CASSFGTSGSDTQYF
>.|TRBV20-1|TRBJ2-5|.
TGCAGTGCTAGAGATGGTGGTGGGACCCAGTACTTC
CSARDGGGTQYF
>once|TRBV2|TRBJ2-3|.
TGTGCCAGCAGTGGCGGGGCATCGGCGCAGTATTTT
CASSGGASAQYF
>.|TRBV4-1|TRBJ1-1|.
TGCGCCAGCAGCCAAGATCTCGACAGAAGCAGGAAAACTTTCTTT
CASSQDLDRSRKTFF
>few|TRBV28|TRBJ2-5|.
TGTGCCAGCGAGGCGAGTGGGGAGACCCAGTACTTC
CASEASGETQYF
>.|TRBV9|TRBJ1-4|TRBD1
TGTGCCAGCAGCGGATCCGGGACAGGGTCTGAAAAACTGTTTTTT
CASSGSGTGSEKLFF
>.|TRBV20-1|TRBJ2-5|.
TGCAGTGCACGAAGGGGGGTGGGGGAGACCCAGTACTTC
CSARRGVGETQYF
>few|TRBV4-3|TRBJ2-1|TRBD2
TGCGCCAGCAGCCAGTTCTATAGCGGGGGGAGCTCCTACAATGAGCAGTTCTTC
CASSQFYSGGSSYNEQFF
>once|TRBV20-1|TRBJ1-5|.
TGCAGTGCTAGAGATGGGACGGAACCCCAGCATTTT
CSARDGTEPQHF
>few|TRBV12-3/TRBV12-4|TRBJ2-1|.
TGTGCCAGCAGTTTGGAGGGGACTCACCACAATGAGCAGTTCTTC
CASSLEGTHHNEQFF
>.|TRBV20-1|TRBJ1-2|.
TGCAGTGCTCCTATGGCCTTGAATGATGGCTACACCTTC
CSAPMALNDGYTF
>.|TRBV28|TRBJ2-7|TRBD1
TGTGCCAGCAGTCGAAAACTTGACAGGGTCCACGAGCAGTACTTC
CASSRKLDRVHEQYF
>many|TRBV7-6|TRBJ2-1|.
TGTGCCAGCAGCTTGCCCTTAGGTGGGGGTGAGCAGTTCTTC
CASSLPLGGGEQFF
>.|TRBV29-1|TRBJ2-7|.
TGCAGCGTTGGGAATAAGGGAGTACACGAGCAGTACTTC
CSVGNKGVHEQYF
>.|TRBV28|TRBJ1-2|TRBD1
TGTGCCAGCAGTTCCGGGACAGGGGGCGTAAAGGTCATTCATGGCTACACCTTC
CASSSGTGGVKVIHGYTF
>many|TRBV10-3|TRBJ2-7|.
TGTGCCATCCGGGGGACAGATGGATACGAGCAGTACTTC
CAIRGTDGYEQYF
>few|TRBV4-3|TRBJ1-2|.
TGCGCCGGCAGCCAAGATGAGGGGATGAGGTATGGCTACACCTTC
CAGSQDEGMRYGYTF
>many|TRBV5-1|TRBJ2-7|.
TGCGCCAGCAACACTGGGACGGGACGCTCCTACGAGCAGTACTTC
CASNTGTGRSYEQYF
>.|TRBV7-3|TRBJ2-2|TRBD2
TGTGCCAGCAGCCACGGGACTAGCGGACTAACGAACACCGGGGAGCTGTTTTTT
CASSHGTSGLTNTGELFF
>few|TRBV12-3/TRBV12-4|TRBJ1-2|.
TGTGCCAGCAGTTTAAGGCGGAGCTATGGCTACACCTTC
CASSLRRSYGYTF
>.|TRBV20-1|TRBJ2-1|TRBD2
TGCAGTGCTAGAAAACTAGCGGGGGGCGACCTTCGGGAGCAGTTCTTC
CSARKLAGGDLREQFF
>few|TRBV27|TRBJ2-6|.
TGTGCCAGCAGTTCCGTGAGCTCTGGGGCCAACGTCCTGACTTTC
CASSSVSSGANVLTF
>.|TRBV7-2|TRBJ2-3|TRBD2
TGTGCCAACAGCTCCGGACTAGCGGCGCCCACAGATACGCAGTATTTT
CANSSGLAAPTDTQYF
>.|TRBV7-2|TRBJ1-4|TRBD1
TGTGCCAGCAGCTTAGCCAGGAGGACAGGGGCTGAAAAACTGTTTTTT
CASSLARRTGAEKLFF
>.|TRBV7-8|TRBJ1-2|.
TGTGTCAGCAGCTCAGGGGAGAGGGGCTACACCTTC
CVSSSGERGYTF
>.|TRBV4-2|TRBJ1-2|TRBD1
TGTACCAGCAGCCCGACAGGGGGCAATGGCTACACCTTC
CTSSPTGGNGYTF
>many|TRBV4-1|TRBJ2-7|TRBD2
TGCGCCAGCAGCCCTCAGGCGGGGGTCGAGCAGTACTTC
CASSPQAGVEQYF
>many|TRBV27|TRBJ1-2|TRBD1
TGTGCCAGCAGTGCGACAGGGCGCTATGGCTACACCTTC
CASSATGRYGYTF
>many|TRBV6-2/TRBV6-3|TRBJ2-1|TRBD2
TGTGCCAGCAGTTACTCCGGCGGGGGACCCAAGGGTGAGCAGTTCTTC
CASSYSGGGPKGEQFF
>.|TRBV20-1|TRBJ2-7|.
TGCAGTGCTAGACGGGGCGGGTACGAGCAGTACTTC
CSARRGGYEQYF
>few|TRBV20-1|TRBJ1-5|.
TGCAGTGCTAGAGATCAGGGGAAGAGCAATCAGCCCCAGCATTTT
CSARDQGKSNQPQHF
>few|TRBV24-1|TRBJ1-1|.
TGTGCCACCAGTGGGTGGAACACTGAAGCTTTCTTT
CATSGWNTEAFF
>few|TRBV6-9|TRBJ1-1|.
TGTGCCAGCAGTTATGGGCCCCAAGGTGGGGCTTTCTTT
CASSYGPQGGAFF
>.|TRBV28|TRBJ1-6|.
TGTGCCGGGAGCGGGAGGCTGGGTTCACCCCTCCACTTT
CAGSGRLGSPLHF
>.|TRBV5-5|TRBJ2-5|.
TGTGCCAGTAGCTCCCCAGCCGGGACCCAGTACTTC
CASSSPAGTQYF
>.|TRBV6-5|TRBJ1-1|.
TGTGCCAGCAGTTATTGGGACGGCCGTCGAGCTTTCTTT
CASSYWDGRRAFF
>many|TRBV12-3/TRBV12-4|TRBJ2-7|TRBD1
TGTGCCAGCAGTTCTCTACATCAGGGGGATTTTACCTACGAGCAGTACTTC
CASSSLHQGDFTYEQYF
>many|TRBV4-3|TRBJ2-1|.
TGCGCCAGCAGCCAAGTTGGCAGCGGCGTCCACAATGAGCAGTTCTTC
CASSQVGSGVHNEQFF
>.|TRBV28|TRBJ2-5|TRBD2
TGTGCCAGCAGTCGGGCGCGGAGCGGGGATGAGACCCAGTACTTC
CASSRARSGDETQYF
>many|TRBV7-2|TRBJ2-7|.
TGTGCCAGCAGCTTAGGTAGTAACGAGCAGTACTTC
CASSLGSNEQYF
>few|TRBV9|TRBJ1-1|.
TGTGCCCGCAGCGTAGGCGTGAACACTGAAGCTTTCTTT
CARSVGVNTEAFF